This T cell receptor (beta chain) was found in a study of T cell responses to AZD1222 COVID-19 vaccine. Profiling relied on immunoSEQ multiplex PCR, and the TCRdb table lists in-frame clones only, not all of them. In the table there are around 84,000 clones, 87% of which are singletons. This sequence originates from an adult in good health. This specimen consisted of peripheral blood, obtained on day 0 of AZD1222 vaccination.

The CDR3 reads CASSSEGQGATGYTF. CDR3 DNA: TGTGCCAGCAGCTCGGAGGGACAGGGGGCGACTGGCTACACCTTC. The chain uses TRBV5-8 and TRBJ1-2; 12 nucleotides agree with TRBD1. This CDR3 contains 15 residues. Per germline, CDR1 SGHTS and CDR2 YDEGEE. J gave up 7 bases and V 3 bases, and 7 bases lay outside the gene matches.